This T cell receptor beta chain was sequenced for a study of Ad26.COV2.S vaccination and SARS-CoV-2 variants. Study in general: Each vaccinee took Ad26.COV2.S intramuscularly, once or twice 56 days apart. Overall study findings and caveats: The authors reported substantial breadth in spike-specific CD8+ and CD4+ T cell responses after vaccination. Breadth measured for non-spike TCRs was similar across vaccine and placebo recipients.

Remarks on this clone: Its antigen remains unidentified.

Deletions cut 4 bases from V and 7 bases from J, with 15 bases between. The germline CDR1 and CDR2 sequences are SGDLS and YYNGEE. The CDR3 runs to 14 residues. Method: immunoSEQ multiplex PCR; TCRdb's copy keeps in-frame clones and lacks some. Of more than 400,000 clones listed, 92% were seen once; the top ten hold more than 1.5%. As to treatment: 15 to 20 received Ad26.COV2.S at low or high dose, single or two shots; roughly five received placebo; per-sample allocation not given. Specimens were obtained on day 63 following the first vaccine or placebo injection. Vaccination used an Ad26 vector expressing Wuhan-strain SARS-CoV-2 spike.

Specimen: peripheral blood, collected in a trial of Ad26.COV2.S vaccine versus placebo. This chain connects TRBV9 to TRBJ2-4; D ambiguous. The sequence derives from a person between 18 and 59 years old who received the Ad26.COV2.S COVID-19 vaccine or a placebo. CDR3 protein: CASSPGFPPNIQYF. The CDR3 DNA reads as TGTGCCAGCAGCCCCGGATTCCCGCCCAACATTCAGTACTTC. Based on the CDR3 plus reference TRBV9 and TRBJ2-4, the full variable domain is DSGVTQTPKHLITATGQRVTLRCSPRSGDLSVYWYQQSLDQGLQFLIQYYNGEERAKGNILERFSAQQFPDLHSELNLSSLELGDSALYFCASSPGFPPNIQYFGAGTRLSVL.